The clone carrying this T cell receptor (beta chain) was recorded at least ten times. Its antigen is unidentified. The CDR3 loop spans 13 amino acids. Germline V gene lookup returns CDR1 SEHNR and CDR2 FQNEAQ (reference sequence). V lost 3 bases, J lost 5 bases, and 8 bases lay in between. This sample was taken from a study of read filtering for tumor transcriptome and immune sequencing. Findings and limits, study-wide: Around 84% of IR-seq clonotypes had one read, totaling 3% to 4.5% of reads; RNA-seq: 74.6% and 44.6%.

From 300 to 400 ng of RNA, a library with molecular barcoded alpha/delta and beta/gamma adaptors was made. TCRdb ran MiXCR on the reads and lists one entry per CDR3 protein. The sample contains 30,000 to 50,000 distinct CDR3 sequences, approximately 12% of which appear only once. V is TRBV7-9 and J is TRBJ2-1; D ambiguous. Material for sequencing was a population of CD138-negative cells sorted from bone marrow. This TCR was sampled from a donor at least 40 years old with multiple myeloma. The CDR3 DNA follows: TGTGCCAGCAGCTTTTCACAGAACAATGAGCAGTTCTTC. This encodes CASSFSQNNEQFF.